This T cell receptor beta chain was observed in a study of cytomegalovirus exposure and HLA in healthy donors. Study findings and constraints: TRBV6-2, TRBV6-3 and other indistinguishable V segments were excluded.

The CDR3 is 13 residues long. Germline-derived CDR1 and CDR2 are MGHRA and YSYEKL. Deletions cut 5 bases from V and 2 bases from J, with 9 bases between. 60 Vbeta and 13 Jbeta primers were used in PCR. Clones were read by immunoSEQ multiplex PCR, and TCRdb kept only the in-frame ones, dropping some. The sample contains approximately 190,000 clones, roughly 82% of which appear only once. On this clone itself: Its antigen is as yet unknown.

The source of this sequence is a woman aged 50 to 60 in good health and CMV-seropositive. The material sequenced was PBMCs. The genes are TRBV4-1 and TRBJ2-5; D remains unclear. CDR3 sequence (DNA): TGCGCCAGCAGCTTACAGATACAAGAGACCCAGTACTTC. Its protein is CASSLQIQETQYF.